Following are 26 T cell receptor beta chains from one sample sequenced in a study of early T cells in non-severe SARS-CoV-2 infection. TCRdb used MiXCR to reprocess the 5' RACE reads, holding one entry per CDR3 protein. Of 40,000 to 55,000 distinct CDR3 sequences in the sample, approximately 7.5% are singletons; the top ten hold roughly 5%. Material for sequencing was whole blood. Receptors originate from an adult who was a healthcare worker with PCR-confirmed SARS-CoV-2 infection or an uninfected control (not recorded which).

The V call is TRBV9, the J call TRBJ2-1; perhaps TRBD1 as D (6 bases). CDR1 is SGDLS, CDR2 YYNGEE, per germline. The length of the CDR3 is 14 residues. Deletions cut 0 bases from V and 5 bases from J, with 9 bases between. The CDR3 is CASSVGTENNEQFF. The CDR3, as DNA: TGTGCCAGCAGCGTAGGGACAGAGAACAATGAGCAGTTCTTC. Supplemented by reference TRBV9 and TRBJ2-1, the full variable domain reads DSGVTQTPKHLITATGQRVTLRCSPRSGDLSVYWYQQSLDQGLQFLIQYYNGEERAKGNILERFSAQQFPDLHSELNLSSLELGDSALYFCASSVGTENNEQFFGPGTRLTVL.

This clonotype appeared a few times. The chain is built from TRBV6-1 and TRBJ1-2; D not resolved. The length of the CDR3 is 13 residues. Between the trimmed V and J ends, which lost 2 bases and 4 bases, there was a span of 8 bases. Germline loops: CDR1 MNHNS, CDR2 SASEGT. The CDR3 nucleotides are TGTGCCAGCAGTGAATGGGTGCTCTATGGCTACACCTTC. Its translation: CASSEWVLYGYTF.

This rearrangement joins TRBV4-3 to TRBJ1-1; no reliable D call. Trimming left V 0 bases short and J 9 bases short, with 11 bases between. The CDR3 covers 13 residues. Per germline, CDR1 LGHNA and CDR2 YSLEER. Written as DNA, the CDR3 is TGCGCCAGCAGCCAAGAGGCACGTGTCCAAGCTTTCTTT. Protein: CASSQEARVQAFF.

The table lists this clonotype with many counts. The chain links TRBV7-9 to TRBJ1-1; D is unclear. Germline V gene lookup returns CDR1 SEHNR and CDR2 FQNEAQ (reference sequence). Trimming took off 5 bases at V and 1 base at J, with 17 bases between the two ends. The CDR3 covers 16 residues. The DNA of the CDR3 is TGTGCCAGCAGCCCCGACGGTTGGGAAAGGAACACTGAAGCTTTCTTT. The encoded protein is CASSPDGWERNTEAFF.

At least ten counts were recorded for this clonotype. This chain uses TRBV3-1 with TRBJ2-7, with 7 bases identical to TRBD1. The V gene's germline CDR1 is LGHDT and CDR2 YNNKEL (reference sequence). The CDR3 has 14 amino acids. V shed 0 bases and J 6 bases; nucleotides not matched to a gene: 5. CDR3 region: CASSQERDSLEQYF. The CDR3 DNA follows: TGTGCCAGCAGCCAAGAACGGGACAGTCTCGAGCAGTACTTC.

This clonotype was picked up many times. The chain employs TRBV6-5 and TRBJ1-4, with a tentative D call TRBD1 (5 bases). Germline V gives CDR1 MNHEY, CDR2 SVGAGI. Trimming removed 0 bases at V and 0 bases at J, with 8 bases between. The CDR3 covers 16 residues. CDR3 sequence (DNA): TGTGCCAGCAGTTACTCCCGGACACCAACTAATGAAAAACTGTTTTTT. This gives the protein CASSYSRTPTNEKLFF.

This clonotype was recorded many times. The gene calls are TRBV3-1 and TRBJ1-6; the D is unclear. The CDR3 sequence is 12 residues long. Germline CDR1 reads LGHDT; CDR2 reads YNNKEL (reference sequence). V was trimmed by 2 bases and J by 6 bases, leaving 2 bases between them. The CDR3 region has the DNA TGTGCCAGCAGCCAATCTAATTCACCCCTCCACTTT. Translated: CASSQSNSPLHF.

This clonotype was counted ten times or more. The V gene is TRBV9, the J gene TRBJ2-1, with 8 bases identical to TRBD1. The V segment lost 5 bases and the J segment 8 bases; nucleotides outside the gene matches: 6. Germline V gives CDR1 SGDLS, CDR2 YYNGEE. CDR3 length equals 13 residues. Here the CDR3 reads CASSADRVYEQFF. The CDR3 coding sequence is TGTGCCAGCAGTGCGGACAGGGTGTATGAGCAGTTCTTC.

This clonotype was recorded at least ten times. The chain has TRBV12-3 or TRBV12-4 and TRBJ2-3, with 8 bases that match TRBD2. V lost 6 bases to trimming and J lost 6 bases; unmatched junction nucleotides: 5. The CDR3 is made up of 13 amino acids. CDR3 protein: CASSRTSIDTQYF. CDR3 DNA: TGTGCCAGCAGCCGGACTAGCATTGATACGCAGTATTTT.

This clonotype came up a few times. This chain joins TRBV27 and TRBJ2-7; D not resolved. Germline values: CDR1 MNHEY, CDR2 SMNVEV (reference sequence). The CDR3 extends over 17 amino acids. V was shortened by 3 bases and J by 0 bases, with 18 bases between the two germline ends. CDR3 amino acids: CASSFFSGHKSSYEQYF. For the CDR3, the DNA is TGTGCCAGCAGTTTTTTTTCCGGGCACAAGAGCTCCTACGAGCAGTACTTC.

Many counts were recorded for this clonotype. The chain uses TRBV28 and TRBJ2-5, with 8 nucleotides matching TRBD2. This CDR3 spans 15 amino acids. Germline V lookup: CDR1 MDHEN, CDR2 SYDVKM. The trim removed 4 bases at V and 2 bases at J, leaving 6 bases unmatched. The DNA of the CDR3 is TGTGCCAGCAGTTGGGGTAGCGGGGTTCAAGAGACCCAGTACTTC. Protein sequence: CASSWGSGVQETQYF.

This clonotype has at least ten counts. As DNA, the CDR3 is TGTGCCAGCTCACCAACAGCCCGAGGGACTGAAGCTTTCTTT. Protein: CASSPTARGTEAFF. The chain carries TRBV18 and TRBJ1-1; D is ambiguous. Germline V gives CDR1 KGHSH, CDR2 LQKENI. The CDR3 has 14 residues. V lost 2 bases and J lost 5, with 12 bases in between.

This clonotype was detected a few times. The genes are TRBV7-7 and TRBJ2-3; no firm D call. The length of the CDR3 is 11 residues. Germline V gene lookup returns CDR1 SSHAT and CDR2 FNYEAQ (reference sequence). The CDR3 is CGAKSTDTQYF. CDR3 nucleotides: TGTGGAGCAAAGTCCACAGATACGCAGTATTTT.

There are many counts of this clonotype. The chain combines TRBV20-1 with TRBJ1-2, with a tentative D call TRBD1 (5 bases). V was clipped by 0 bases and J by 1 base, with 9 bases between them. Per germline, CDR1 DFQATT and CDR2 SNEGSKA (reference sequence). The CDR3 is 14 residues long. CDR3 sequence: CSARDQQDNYGYTF. CDR3 sequence (DNA): TGCAGTGCTAGAGATCAACAGGATAACTATGGCTACACCTTC.

This clonotype showed up just a few times. The chain uses TRBV12-3 or TRBV12-4 and TRBJ2-3; 9 nucleotides line up with TRBD2. The CDR3 has 13 amino acids. V lost 8 bases and J lost 2; bases outside the gene matches: 2. The CDR3 region is CASSSGNTDTQYF. The CDR3 DNA follows: TGTGCCAGCTCTAGCGGGAACACAGATACGCAGTATTTT.

This clonotype has a count of ten or more. J is TRBJ2-3 and V is TRBV6-1; TRBD1 aligns across 8 bases. V was clipped by 6 bases and J by 5 bases; unmatched bases: 10. This CDR3 region has 15 residues. Germline assignment: CDR1 MNHNS and CDR2 SASEGT. CDR3 nucleotides: TGTGCCAGCAGGAGACGGACAGGGTCGGGAGATACGCAGTATTTT. Residues: CASRRRTGSGDTQYF.

This clonotype was seen at least ten times. The chain links TRBV18 to TRBJ2-3; D gene unclear. Trimming took off 6 bases at V and 3 bases at J, with 10 bases between the two ends. Germline assignment: CDR1 KGHSH and CDR2 LQKENI. The CDR3 runs 13 residues. This CDR3 is CASSPAQTDTQYF. CDR3 bases: TGTGCCAGCTCCCCCGCACAAACAGATACGCAGTATTTT.

In this sample, this clonotype turned up many times. The chain carries TRBV6-2 or TRBV6-3 and TRBJ1-5; possibly TRBD1 for D (5 bases). Per germline, CDR1 MNHEY and CDR2 SVGEGT. The CDR3 has 17 amino acids. Trimming took 5 bases from V and 3 from J, leaving 20 bases between them. CDR3 bases: TGTGCCAGCAGTCCCATAAACCCGGGACGCGACAATCAGCCCCAGCATTTT. Amino acid sequence: CASSPINPGRDNQPQHF.

The chain has TRBV29-1 and TRBJ1-1; D is undetermined. V dropped 4 bases and J dropped 1 base, with 10 bases sitting between them. This CDR3 is 13 amino acids long. Germline-derived CDR1 and CDR2 are SQVTM and ANQGSEA. CDR3 DNA: TGCAGCGTTGCACCGAGCCAGAACACTGAAGCTTTCTTT. This translates into CSVAPSQNTEAFF.

This clonotype was seen a few times. The V and J genes are TRBV27 and TRBJ1-6; possible D gene TRBD1, 5 bases. Per the germline V gene, CDR1 is MNHEY and CDR2 is SMNVEV (reference sequence). V was cut by 2 bases and J by 7 bases, with 18 bases left in between. The CDR3 runs 17 residues. The CDR3 DNA is TGTGCCAGCAGTTTACCCCGGGGCACGGGGACGAATTCACCCCTCCACTTT. Protein sequence: CASSLPRGTGTNSPLHF.

This clonotype has at least ten counts. This CDR3 reads CASSFSQGANMNTEAFF. The CDR3 region has the DNA TGTGCCAGCAGTTTCTCACAGGGGGCGAACATGAACACTGAAGCTTTCTTT. The rearrangement links TRBV12-3 or TRBV12-4 to TRBJ1-1; 9 bases align to TRBD1. The CDR3 totals 17 residues. Trimming cost V 3 bases and J 0 bases; bases outside gene matches: 8.

This clonotype was recorded at least ten times. This chain uses TRBV2 with TRBJ1-5, with D hard to call. CDR1 is SNHLY and CDR2 is FYNNEI in the germline V gene. Deletions cut 0 bases from V and 8 bases from J, with 5 bases between. The CDR3 is 12 amino acids. This chain's CDR3 is CASSEAREPQHF. CDR3 in DNA: TGTGCCAGCAGTGAAGCAAGGGAGCCCCAGCATTTT.

This clonotype was seen many times. The chain combines TRBV4-1 with TRBJ1-1, with D uncertain. The CDR3 covers 14 residues. Per the germline V gene, CDR1 is MGHRA and CDR2 is YSYEKL. The V and J ends lost 1 base and 4 bases respectively, with 10 bases between them. DNA for the CDR3: TGCGCCAGCAGCCAAGCCGCCAGAAGCACTGAAGCTTTCTTT. Translating gives CASSQAARSTEAFF.

This clonotype was seen ten or more times. The chain is built from TRBV2 and TRBJ2-7; TRBD1 might be the D (5 bases). Germline V gene sequence: CDR1 SNHLY, CDR2 FYNNEI. This CDR3 region has 12 residues. With 5 bases removed from V and 4 bases from J, the gap between germline ends came to 9 bases. This CDR3 reads CASSYRQYEQYF. The CDR3 region has the DNA TGTGCCAGCAGTTATAGACAGTACGAGCAGTACTTC.

This clonotype appeared many times. CDR3: CSARRSGGVSSYNEQFF. The DNA of the CDR3 is TGCAGTGCTAGGAGAAGCGGGGGGGTGAGCTCCTACAATGAGCAGTTCTTC. This sequence joins TRBV20-1 and TRBJ2-1; 10 bases match TRBD2. The CDR3 length is 17 residues. The germline gives CDR1 DFQATT, CDR2 SNEGSKA (reference sequence). With V trimmed by 3 bases and J by 0 bases, 8 bases remained unmatched.

This clonotype showed up many times. The genes are TRBV5-1 and TRBJ2-3; TRBD1 might be the D (6 bases). This CDR3 contains 17 residues. Germline CDR1 SGHRS, CDR2 YFSETQ. Trimming stripped 0 bases from V and 1 base from J, with 15 bases between. The CDR3 region is CASSLGHRDKRTDTQYF. The DNA for the CDR3 is TGCGCCAGCAGCTTGGGACACCGGGACAAACGCACAGATACGCAGTATTTT.